The clone carrying this T cell receptor beta chain was counted a single time. CDR1 is LNHDA, CDR2 SQIVND, per germline (reference sequence). With 0 bases removed from V and 8 bases from J, the gap between germline ends came to 5 bases. This CDR3 has 12 residues. The data originate from a study of blood T cell repertoires in COVID-19. The wider study: From the United States, Italy and Spain came samples of acute and convalescent COVID-19.

TCRdb's copy holds only in-frame clones and misses some; the assay was immunoSEQ multiplex PCR. Among about 110,000 clones, approximately 85% were seen once, and the ten largest hold roughly 2.5%. The origin of this receptor is a human donor in a cohort sampled during active COVID-19. Sequenced material: peripheral blood. This chain links TRBV19 with TRBJ2-1, with D hard to call. Here the CDR3 DNA reads TGTGCCAGTAGTATAGAAGCTCATGAGCAGTTCTTC. Its translation: CASSIEAHEQFF.